Listed here is a single T cell receptor (beta chain). The data were taken from a study of T cell changes during pregnancy in multiple sclerosis. Method: immunoSEQ multiplex PCR; TCRdb's copy keeps in-frame clones and lacks some. The table shows about 40,000 clones, with 92% occurring only once. After removal of 5 bases from V and 1 base from J, the junction contained 7 bases not matched to a gene. Per germline, CDR1 GTSNPN and CDR2 SVGIG (reference sequence). The length of the CDR3 is 15 residues. This specimen was CD4+ T cells from peripheral blood mononuclear cells, taken before pregnancy. The V call is TRBV30, the J call TRBJ2-7, with 11 positions matching TRBD2. The sequence was collected from a female donor with multiple sclerosis, enrolled in a pregnancy study. The CDR3 bases are TGTGCCTGGGAGACTGGGACTAGCGGATCCTACGAGCAGTACTTC. This sequence encodes CAWETGTSGSYEQYF.